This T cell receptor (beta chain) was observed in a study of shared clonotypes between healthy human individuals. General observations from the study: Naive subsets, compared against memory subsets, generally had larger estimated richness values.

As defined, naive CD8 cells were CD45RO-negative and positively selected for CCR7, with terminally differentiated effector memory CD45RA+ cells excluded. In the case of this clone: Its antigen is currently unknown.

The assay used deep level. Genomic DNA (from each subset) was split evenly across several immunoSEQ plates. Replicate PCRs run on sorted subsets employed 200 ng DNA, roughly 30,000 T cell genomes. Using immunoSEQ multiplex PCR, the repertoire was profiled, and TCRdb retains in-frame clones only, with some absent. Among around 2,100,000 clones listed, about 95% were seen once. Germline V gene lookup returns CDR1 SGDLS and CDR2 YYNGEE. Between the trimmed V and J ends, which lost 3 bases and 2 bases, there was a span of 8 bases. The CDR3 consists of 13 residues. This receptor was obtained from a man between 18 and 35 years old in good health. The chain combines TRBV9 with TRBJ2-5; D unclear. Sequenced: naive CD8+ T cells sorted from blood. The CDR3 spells CASSEDGQETQYF. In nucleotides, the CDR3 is TGTGCCAGCAGCGAGGACGGACAAGAGACCCAGTACTTC.